The T cell receptor beta chain under discussion was sequenced for a study of shared clonotypes between healthy human individuals. Whole-study results and caveats: Memory subsets generally showed lower estimated richness than naive subsets.

The deep-level immunoSEQ assay was used. Profiling relied on immunoSEQ multiplex PCR, and the TCRdb table lists in-frame clones only, not all of them. The sample includes about 2.3 million clones, just under 95% of them seen just once. This CDR3 contains 18 residues. The V and J ends lost 3 bases and 7 bases, in that order; junction bases with no gene match: 14. The germline V gene has CDR1 LGHNA and CDR2 YNFKEQ. On this clone: Its antigen is as yet unknown.

The V call is TRBV4-2, the J call TRBJ2-1; 11 nucleotides agree with TRBD2. Input material: naive CD4+ T cells from PBMCs. Subset described: CD45RA+ positively selected. The clonotype originates from a man between 18 and 29 years old in good health. Some clones in this sample may be carry-over from other donors' samples. The CDR3 loop is CASSQAPGSGRAINEQFF. The DNA for the CDR3 is TGTGCCAGCAGCCAGGCCCCGGGTAGCGGGAGGGCCATAAATGAGCAGTTCTTC.